The text below deals with one TCR beta chain. This specimen belongs to a study of technical replicates of blood from a handful of donors. Sequencing was performed with immunoSEQ multiplex PCR; in TCRdb, only in-frame clones are kept and a portion is missing. Of roughly 79,000 clones detected, 75% to 95% appear once; the ten largest clones hold 0.35% to 0.4%. The CDR3 contains 17 residues. J gave up 2 bases and V 1 base, and 8 bases lay outside the gene matches. The germline gives CDR1 SGHRS, CDR2 YFSETQ. What was sequenced was T cells isolated from PBMCs. V gene TRBV5-1 combines with J gene TRBJ2-2, with 7 bases identical to TRBD2. This clonotype originated in a human donor in good health. Some clones in this sample may be carry-over from other donors' samples. The CDR3 DNA is TGCGCCAGCAGCTTGAATGGGGGAGGGCCCAACACCGGGGAGCTGTTTTTT. Amino acids: CASSLNGGGPNTGELFF.